This T cell receptor beta chain was found in a study of blood T cell repertoires in COVID-19. Study context: In each case, the material was cDNA or gDNA derived from T cells, B-cell-depleted T cells, or PBMCs.

The CDR3 extends over 11 amino acids. The V gene lost 4 bases and the J gene lost 10 bases, with 10 bases spanning the gap. Per the original data handling: Quantification of nucleated cells was approximated via reference gene primer amplification. The protocol was immunoSEQ multiplex PCR, while the TCRdb copy is restricted to in-frame clones and leaves out a portion. The D gene and trimming were derived from the DNA, and the V and J assignments and clone size from that table. The table records about 220,000 clones, roughly 80% of them present only once. Sequenced: peripheral blood. The clonotype was recovered from a woman aged 55-70 years who had recovered from COVID-19. This chain links TRBV12-3 or TRBV12-4 with TRBJ2-5; TRBD2 is a possible D gene (5 bases). Written as DNA, the CDR3 is TGTGCCAGCAGTTACTCCGGGGACCAGTACTTC. This encodes CASSYSGDQYF.